These 10 T cell receptor beta chains share one sample of origin, sequenced in a study of graft-versus-host responses after intestinal transplantation. Clones were read by immunoSEQ multiplex PCR, and TCRdb kept only the in-frame ones, dropping some. The top ten clones hold more than 1.4% of a sample with about 98,000 clones, about 82% of them seen once. The sequenced sample was PBMCs, obtained 255 days after intestinal transplant. The receptors originated from a human patient who received an intestinal transplant, so some T cells may come from the graft donor.

This chain joins TRBV6-6 and TRBJ1-6; 7 bases map to TRBD1. J lost 10 bases, V lost 6 bases, and 12 bases had no gene match. The CDR3 has 15 amino acids. Germline CDR1 reads MNHNY; CDR2 reads SVGAGI (reference sequence). CDR3 sequence: CASRRQGEGLSPLHF. The CDR3 DNA reads as TGTGCCAGCAGACGTCAGGGGGAAGGATTATCACCCCTCCACTTT.

V and J are TRBV10-3 and TRBJ1-2; 10 bases match TRBD1. The CDR3 length is 16 residues. CDR1 ENHRY and CDR2 SYGVKD come from the germline V gene. After removal of 7 bases from V and 5 bases from J, the junction contained 13 bases not matched to a gene. CDR3 region: CAITRSGDRGLYGYTF. The CDR3 nucleotides are TGTGCCATCACCCGATCGGGGGACAGGGGATTATATGGCTACACCTTC.

The rearrangement joins TRBV15 to TRBJ2-3; 8 bases are shared with TRBD2. Germline-derived CDR1 and CDR2 are LNHNV and YYDKDF (reference sequence). The J segment lost 3 bases and the V segment lost 8 bases, leaving 7 bases of the junction unmatched. The CDR3 runs to 14 residues. CDR3 sequence: CATRGGALTDTQYF. The CDR3 DNA is TGTGCCACCCGGGGGGGGGCGCTTACAGATACGCAGTATTTT. Complete variable domain (other parts from reference TRBV15 and TRBJ2-3): DAMVIQNPRYQVTQFGKPVTLSCSQTLNHNVMYWYQQKSSQAPKLLFHYYDKDFNNEADTPDNFQSRRPNTSFCFLDIRSPGLGDTAMYLCATRGGALTDTQYFGPGTRLTVL.

The genes are TRBV6-5 and TRBJ1-5; D is possibly TRBD1 (5 bases). Germline CDR1 MNHEY, CDR2 SVGAGI. This CDR3 comprises 13 residues. The V end was cut by 6 bases, the J end by 5 bases, with 11 bases between. CDR3 DNA sequence: TGTGCCAGCAGCCGGGGGGGGGATCAGCCCCAGCATTTT. Its protein product is CASSRGGDQPQHF.

The rearrangement uses TRBV5-1 and TRBJ2-3, with D maybe TRBD2 (5 bases). Trimming stripped 1 base from V and 5 bases from J, with 11 bases between. Germline V lookup: CDR1 SGHRS, CDR2 YFSETQ. The CDR3 extends over 14 amino acids. The chain's CDR3 is CASSLTGFRDTQYF. CDR3 bases: TGCGCCAGCAGCTTGACGGGGTTTAGAGATACGCAGTATTTT.

The chain uses TRBV4-2 and TRBJ2-1; TRBD2 matches at 7 bases. V was pared by 5 bases and J by 4 bases, with 8 bases of the junction left unmatched. Germline-derived CDR1 and CDR2 are LGHNA and YNFKEQ. CDR3 size: 15 residues. In nucleotides, the CDR3 is TGTGCCAGCAGCTCCGATCCGGGACTATACAATGAGCAGTTCTTC. Amino acids: CASSSDPGLYNEQFF.

The genes are TRBV28 and TRBJ2-7; D might be TRBD1 (6 bases). The germline V gene encodes CDR1 MDHEN and CDR2 SYDVKM. The CDR3 length is 13 residues. V was trimmed by 8 bases and J by 2 bases, leaving 13 bases between them. The CDR3 nucleotides read TGTGCCAGCGTCGACAGGCGGACCTACGAGCAGTACTTC. Its protein is CASVDRRTYEQYF.

The rearrangement links TRBV6-5 to TRBJ1-6; D perhaps matches TRBD1 (5 bases). Germline loops: CDR1 MNHEY, CDR2 SVGAGI. The CDR3 runs 15 residues. Trimming stripped 6 bases from V and 7 bases from J, with 16 bases between. As DNA, the CDR3 is TGTGCCAGCAGCCCAGTTGGGGCTTCCAATTCACCCCTCCACTTT. Translating it yields CASSPVGASNSPLHF.

CDR3 amino acids: CASRKTGYEQYV. The DNA for the CDR3 is TGTGCCAGCAGAAAGACAGGTTACGAGCAGTACGTC. The chain has TRBV6-1 and TRBJ2-7, with a possible D match to TRBD1 (6 bases). The CDR3 has 12 residues. The V end was cut by 6 bases, the J end by 4 bases, with 10 bases between. Germline CDR1 reads MNHNS; CDR2 reads SASEGT.

This chain uses TRBV2 with TRBJ2-5; D is undetermined. This CDR3 contains 14 residues. The germline V gene encodes CDR1 SNHLY and CDR2 FYNNEI. The V end lost 7 bases, the J end lost 3 bases, and 15 bases lay between the germline ends. DNA of the CDR3: TGTGCCAGCAAGACGGGTATGACGGAAGAGACCCAGTACTTC. It specifies CASKTGMTEETQYF.